These 3 T cell receptor beta chains were sequenced from one sample in a study of T cells in narcolepsy. Sequencing was performed with immunoSEQ multiplex PCR; in TCRdb, only in-frame clones are kept and a portion is missing. The sample has more than 20,000 clones, almost 85% seen once; the top ten hold roughly 10%. Sequences were obtained from memory (CD45RA-) CD4+ T cells from blood. The receptors were gathered from a human donor in good health.

The rearrangement joins TRBV6-6 to TRBJ2-7; tentative D call: TRBD1 (6 bases). Trimming removed 3 bases from V and 3 bases from J, with 15 bases in between. CDR1 and CDR2 (germline): MNHNY, SVGAGI (reference sequence). The CDR3 consists of 15 residues. As DNA, the CDR3 is TGTGCCAGCAGTTATACCGGGACAAGAGTCTACGAGCAGTACTTC. This translates into CASSYTGTRVYEQYF.

The V and J genes are TRBV6-5 and TRBJ2-3; tentative D call: TRBD2 (6 bases). The CDR3 sequence is 15 residues long. Germline V CDR1 and CDR2: MNHEY, SVGAGI. Deletions cut 9 bases from V and 5 bases from J, with 21 bases between. Here the CDR3 DNA reads TGTGCCAGTCCGGCCAGCACCCAGGGAGGAGATACGCAGTATTTT. This encodes CASPASTQGGDTQYF.

This chain joins TRBV5-1 and TRBJ1-1; D not resolved. CDR1 and CDR2 (germline): SGHRS, YFSETQ. V lost 0 bases and J lost 5, with 11 bases in between. This CDR3 is 14 amino acids long. The CDR3 reads CASSLGAGKTEAFF. The CDR3, as DNA: TGCGCCAGCAGCTTGGGGGCTGGTAAGACTGAAGCTTTCTTT.